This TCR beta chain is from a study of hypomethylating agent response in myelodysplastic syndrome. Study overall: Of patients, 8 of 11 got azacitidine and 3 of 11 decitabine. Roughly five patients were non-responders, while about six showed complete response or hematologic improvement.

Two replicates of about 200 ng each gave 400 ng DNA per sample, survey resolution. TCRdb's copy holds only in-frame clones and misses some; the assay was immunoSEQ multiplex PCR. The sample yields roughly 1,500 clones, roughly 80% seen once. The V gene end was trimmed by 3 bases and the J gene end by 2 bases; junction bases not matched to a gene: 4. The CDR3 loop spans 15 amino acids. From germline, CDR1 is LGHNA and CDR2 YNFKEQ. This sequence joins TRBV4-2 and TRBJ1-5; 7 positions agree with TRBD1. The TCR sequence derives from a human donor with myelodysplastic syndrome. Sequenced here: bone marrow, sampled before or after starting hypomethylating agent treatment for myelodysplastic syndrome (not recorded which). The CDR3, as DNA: TGTGCCAGCAGCCAGGAAACAGGGGGCAATCAGCCCCAGCATTTT. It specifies CASSQETGGNQPQHF.